This TCR beta chain is from a study of CD8 T cells in ankylosing spondylitis. Libraries of TCR beta came from quantitative 5'-RACE with molecular barcodes. TCRdb re-analysed the 5' RACE reads in MiXCR, keeping a single row per CDR3 protein. Altogether 150,000 to 250,000 distinct CDR3 sequences are present, around 13% being singletons, with the ten largest covering 16%. The V gene lost 5 bases and the J gene lost 3 bases, with 7 bases spanning the gap. Germline V lookup: CDR1 LGHNT, CDR2 FRNRAP. This CDR3 spans 13 amino acids. Study-level results: Disease-linked clones bore a CD8+ phenotype, appearing relatively rarely in peripheral blood. Some of these motif variants have turned up before, in reports on reactive arthritis synovial fluid and blood. Ankylosing spondylitis blood seemed to carry a telltale TCR beta motif made of seven or eight highly homologous variants.

This clonotype appeared a few times. Its specificity is not known. This rearrangement joins TRBV12-5 to TRBJ2-2; D uncertain. The clonotype originates from a male donor with ankylosing spondylitis or in good health (not recorded which). Sample: blood, either unsorted or a sorted T cell fraction (not recorded which). The CDR3 DNA reads as TGTGCTAGTGGTCCATTATACACCGGGGAGCTGTTTTTT. This encodes CASGPLYTGELFF.